This T cell receptor (beta chain) is drawn from a study of cytotoxic CD8 clonotypes in ibrutinib-treated CLL (dated by TCRdb to the early 2020s). Turning to the overall study: The cohort was composed of under 12 relapsed/refractory and around 14 treatment-naive patients; IGHV unmutated status was identified in around 17 patients. Responses were partial in roughly 24 patients and complete in 2; after median about 70 months follow-up, around 15 stayed in remission and about twelve progressed. Response samples were taken after a median of roughly 12 months on treatment, ranging from roughly 6 to 36 months. On average, each sample had about 260,000 productive templates and approximately 100,000 productive rearrangements. Longitudinal samples were obtainable from about 30% of the 86 participants in the trial. Cryopreserved peripheral blood mononuclear cells were obtained before treatment, at response, and at either sustained remission or disease progression. All remission and progressive disease samples were collected while patients were still receiving ibrutinib. Overall study results and their limits: Lymph node repertoires were not examined, and the timing of sampling was not matched between patients in sustained remission and those whose disease progressed. Public clonotypes were rare and either shrank or stayed stable during treatment, and the rise in clonality at ibrutinib response reflected expansion of private clonotypes. Baseline clonality exceeded that of age-matched healthy donors and correlated strongly with circulating CD8+ T-cell counts. Clonality increased at ibrutinib response, stayed stable in sustained remission, and fell back toward baseline at progression.

This clone was observed once. Its antigen is not yet known. No per-base quality is available; no much larger clone lies one base away. The time point label, read with the paper, signifies: around 25 months on ibrutinib. For TCR beta library preparation, roughly 1.8 micrograms of genomic DNA was extracted from cryopreserved PBMCs. Longitudinal blood samples from CLL patients receiving ibrutinib monotherapy were subjected to high-throughput TCR beta sequencing. The patients were enrolled in a single-center, open-label phase 2 trial of ibrutinib monotherapy. A MiSeq instrument was used for deep resolution sequencing, which targeted depths ranging from 1 in 1 million up to 1 in 200,000 T cells, with coverage averaging 10x for each clonotype. TCR beta libraries were generated with the immunoSEQ hsTCRB Kit. The source study handled its data this way. The data were analyzed with ImmunoSEQ Analyzer and ImmunoSEQ Data Assistant, and V, D and J gene assignments followed IMGT definitions. Clonality, with values ranging from 0 to 1, was calculated as one minus the normalized Shannon entropy of productive rearrangement frequencies. Public clonotype analysis was restricted to overrepresented clonotypes comprising at least 0.05% of each patient's repertoire. Thirteen repertoires from age-matched healthy donors, obtained from immuneACCESS, served as clonality controls. TCRdb limited this immuneACCESS table to in-frame rearrangements with V and J called. A share of clones is missing; checked studies link under half to unresolved V genes, and the rest is unexplained. Clone size and V and J calls were adopted from that table, with D and trimming inferred from the DNA. The sample table lists under 300,000 clones, 70% of them with a count of one. The ten largest account for 15% to 17% of the sample.

Trimming takes 1 base off V and 12 bases off J; junction bases not matched to a gene: 8. Spanning cysteine to phenylalanine, the CDR3 consists of 14 amino acids. Kept here is only the CDR3 DNA, which spans 42 bases and is read in frame from base 1. The germline V gene yields SGHAT for CDR1 and FQNNGV for CDR2. This sequence uses TRBV11-2 and TRBJ2-7, with 11 junctional bases fitting TRBD2. The sample consisted of PBMCs, taken after 24 months of ibrutinib treatment. The sequence derives from a human donor with chronic lymphocytic leukemia. At the DNA level, the sequence is TGTGCCAGCAGCTTAGCACTAGCGGGAGAGAGGCGGTACTTC. This translates into CASSLALAGERRYF.